This paragraph covers one T cell receptor beta chain sequence. Its target is unknown. Second-dose recipients at about 4 or about 12 weeks were treated as one pooled group. These data come from a study of T cell responses to AZD1222 COVID-19 vaccine. Study findings and constraints: It was only a handful of AZD1222 recipients who were seropositive at baseline. Vaccine-associated CD4 TCRs ranged over spike, dominating at 160-218 and 743-854. Spike-specific TCR breadth and depth both grew after two AZD1222 doses.

Using immunoSEQ multiplex PCR, the repertoire was profiled, and TCRdb retains in-frame clones only, with some absent. The repertoire holds about 180,000 clones, with over 90% as singletons. The germline V gene has CDR1 SNHLY and CDR2 FYNNEI. The CDR3 has 15 amino acids. The junction had 15 bases not matched to a gene; V was cut back by 8 bases and J by 9 bases. The material sequenced was peripheral blood, taken 28 days after the second AZD1222 dose. This clonotype originated in an adult who received the AZD1222 COVID-19 vaccine. The chain carries TRBV2 and TRBJ2-1; the match to TRBD2 covers 8 bases. CDR3 amino acids: CASLPLAGPGGEQFF. CDR3 DNA sequence: TGTGCCAGCCTCCCCTTAGCGGGACCCGGAGGTGAGCAGTTCTTC.